Listed here is a single T cell receptor (beta chain). The data stem from a study of blood T cell repertoires in COVID-19. About the study: PBMCs, B-cell-depleted T cells, or T cells provided the cDNA or gDNA that made up the material.

Germline-derived CDR1 and CDR2 are SNHLY and FYNNEI. Trimming took 2 bases from V and 0 from J, leaving 16 bases between them. The CDR3 consists of 17 residues. The method was immunoSEQ multiplex PCR; TCRdb's version includes in-frame clones alone and lacks a portion of them. The table lists about 210,000 clones, around 80% of them singletons. V and J are TRBV2 and TRBJ1-1; no clear D gene. This receptor was taken from a woman aged 40 to 55 with acute or convalescent COVID-19. The sequenced material came from peripheral blood. In DNA form, the CDR3 reads TGTGCCAGCAGTGAAACTAGGGCGGGAGTGGTGAACACTGAAGCTTTCTTT. It specifies CASSETRAGVVNTEAFF.